Shown below are 3 T cell receptor beta chains from a single sample sequenced in a study of cytomegalovirus exposure and HLA in healthy donors. Vbeta (60) and Jbeta (13) primers were used in the PCR. Profiled with immunoSEQ multiplex PCR; TCRdb holds only in-frame clones, not every one. The table lists 50,000 to 60,000 clones. The sequenced material came from PBMCs. These receptor sequences come from a male donor in good health and CMV-seronegative.

The V and J genes are TRBV18 and TRBJ1-2; TRBD1 might be the D (5 bases). The CDR3 loop spans 13 amino acids. Deletions cut 6 bases from V and 7 bases from J, with 15 bases between. Germline lookup yields CDR1 KGHSH and CDR2 LQKENI. The CDR3 DNA reads as TGTGCCAGCTCCCCGCAGGGTAACGCTGGCTACACCTTC. Its translation: CASSPQGNAGYTF.

V usage is TRBV30 and J usage is TRBJ1-2; TRBD1 matches 10 bases. With 1 base clipped from V and 4 bases from J, the junction kept 15 bases outside the gene matches. Germline V gene data show CDR1 as GTSNPN and CDR2 as SVGIG (reference sequence). The CDR3 totals 18 residues. The CDR3 bases are TGTGCCTGGAGTGCTTTTGCTTTGGGACAGGGGCATGTCTATGGCTACACCTTC. It translates to CAWSAFALGQGHVYGYTF.

The V gene is TRBV18, the J gene TRBJ1-2; tentative D call: TRBD1 (5 bases). Trimming pared 0 bases from V and 2 bases from J, leaving 10 bases between. From germline, CDR1 is KGHSH and CDR2 LQKENI. CDR3 length: 15 residues. The CDR3 coding sequence is TGTGCCAGCTCACCACCGGGGCAGACCAACTATGGCTACACCTTC. This codes for CASSPPGQTNYGYTF.